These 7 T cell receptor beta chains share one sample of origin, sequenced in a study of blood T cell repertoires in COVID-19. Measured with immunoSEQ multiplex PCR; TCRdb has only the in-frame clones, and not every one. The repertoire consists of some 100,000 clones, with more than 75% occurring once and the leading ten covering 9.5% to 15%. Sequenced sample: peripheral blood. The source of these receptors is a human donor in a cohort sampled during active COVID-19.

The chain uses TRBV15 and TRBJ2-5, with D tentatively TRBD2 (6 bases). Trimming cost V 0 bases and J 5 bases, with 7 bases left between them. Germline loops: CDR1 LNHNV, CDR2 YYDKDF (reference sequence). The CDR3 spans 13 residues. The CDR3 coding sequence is TGTGCCACCAGCAGAGATGGGAGGGAGACCCAGTACTTC. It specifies CATSRDGRETQYF.

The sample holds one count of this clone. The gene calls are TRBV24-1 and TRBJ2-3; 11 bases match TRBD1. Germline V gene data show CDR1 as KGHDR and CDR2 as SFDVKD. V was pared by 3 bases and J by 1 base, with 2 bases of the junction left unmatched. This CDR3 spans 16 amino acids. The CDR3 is CATSDRTGGGTDTQYF. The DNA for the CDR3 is TGTGCCACCAGTGATAGGACAGGGGGCGGCACAGATACGCAGTATTTT.

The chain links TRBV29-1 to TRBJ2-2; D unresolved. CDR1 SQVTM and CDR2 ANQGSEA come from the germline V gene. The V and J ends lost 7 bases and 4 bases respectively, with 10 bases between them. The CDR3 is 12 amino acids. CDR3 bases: TGCAGCGCCGACTCGTTCACCGGGGAGCTGTTTTTT. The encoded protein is CSADSFTGELFF.

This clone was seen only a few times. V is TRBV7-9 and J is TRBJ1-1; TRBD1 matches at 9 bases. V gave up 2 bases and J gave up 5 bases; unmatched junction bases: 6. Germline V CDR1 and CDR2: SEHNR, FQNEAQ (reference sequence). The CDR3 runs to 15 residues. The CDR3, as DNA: TGTGCCAGCAGCTTACCGCGGACAGGGGTTACTGAAGCTTTCTTT. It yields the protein CASSLPRTGVTEAFF. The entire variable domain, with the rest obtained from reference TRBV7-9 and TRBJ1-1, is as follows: DTGVSQNPRHKITKRGQNVTFRCDPISEHNRLYWYRQTLGQGPEFLTYFQNEAQLEKSRLLSDRFSAERPKGSFSTLEIQRTEQGDSAMYLCASSLPRTGVTEAFFGQGTRLTVV.

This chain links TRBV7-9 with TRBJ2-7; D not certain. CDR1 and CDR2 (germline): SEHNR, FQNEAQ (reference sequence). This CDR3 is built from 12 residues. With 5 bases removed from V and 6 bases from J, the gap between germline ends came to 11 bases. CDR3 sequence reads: CASSTYRVEQYF. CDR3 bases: TGTGCCAGCAGCACATACAGAGTCGAGCAGTACTTC.

The DNA of the CDR3 is TGTGCCAGCAGTGAACAGGGGGCGTACACTGAAGCTTTCTTT. Translating it yields CASSEQGAYTEAFF. V and J are TRBV6-1 and TRBJ1-1, with 8 bases that match TRBD1. There are 14 residues in the CDR3. Germline assignment: CDR1 MNHNS and CDR2 SASEGT. J lost 3 bases, V lost 2 bases, and 2 bases had no gene match.

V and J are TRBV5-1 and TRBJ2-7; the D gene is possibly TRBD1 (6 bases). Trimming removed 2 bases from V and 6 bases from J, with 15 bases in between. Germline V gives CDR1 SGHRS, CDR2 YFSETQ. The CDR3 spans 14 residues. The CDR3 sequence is CASSFQGSRGEQYF. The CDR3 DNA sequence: TGCGCCAGCAGCTTTCAGGGGTCCCGGGGCGAGCAGTACTTC.